Below, one T cell receptor beta chain is given with its context. Its target is not known. The junction does not match germline at one end; this may be a read error. PCR employed 60 Vbeta and 13 Jbeta primers. Sequenced by immunoSEQ multiplex PCR; TCRdb stores in-frame clones only, minus some. This table has roughly 130,000 clones, 76% appearing once. The data were taken from a study of cytomegalovirus exposure and HLA in healthy donors. Study-level points and caveats: Some segments of the V type, notably TRBV6-2 and TRBV6-3, were excluded as indistinguishable. Association with HLA alleles at 0.05 false discovery rate was found for roughly 17,000 TCR beta sequences in a later analysis. A few of the chains that were CMV-associated were confirmed in vitro to be specific for CMV antigens.

CDR1 is GTSNPN, CDR2 SVGIG, per germline (reference sequence). This CDR3 has 13 amino acids. The chain uses TRBV30 and TRBJ1-5, with unresolved D. The origin of this receptor is a man in his forties in good health and CMV-seronegative. Sequenced input: PBMCs. The CDR3 sequence: CAWSVLPSQAQHF. Here the CDR3 DNA reads TGTGCCTGGAGTGTACTTCCGAGTCAGGCCCAGCATTTT.